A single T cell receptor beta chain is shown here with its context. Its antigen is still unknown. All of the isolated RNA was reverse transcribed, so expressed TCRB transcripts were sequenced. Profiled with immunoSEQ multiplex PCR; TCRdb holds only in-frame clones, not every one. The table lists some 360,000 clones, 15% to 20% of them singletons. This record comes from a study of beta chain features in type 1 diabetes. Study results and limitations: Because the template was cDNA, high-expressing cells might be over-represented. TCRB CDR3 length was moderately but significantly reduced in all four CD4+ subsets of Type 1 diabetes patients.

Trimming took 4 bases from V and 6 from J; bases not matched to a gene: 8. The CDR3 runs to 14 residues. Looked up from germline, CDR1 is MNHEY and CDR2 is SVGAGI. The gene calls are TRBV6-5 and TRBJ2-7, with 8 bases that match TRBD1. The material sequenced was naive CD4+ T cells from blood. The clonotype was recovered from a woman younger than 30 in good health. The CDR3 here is CASSSTRTGREQYF. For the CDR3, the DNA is TGTGCCAGCAGTTCGACTCGGACAGGGCGCGAGCAGTACTTC.